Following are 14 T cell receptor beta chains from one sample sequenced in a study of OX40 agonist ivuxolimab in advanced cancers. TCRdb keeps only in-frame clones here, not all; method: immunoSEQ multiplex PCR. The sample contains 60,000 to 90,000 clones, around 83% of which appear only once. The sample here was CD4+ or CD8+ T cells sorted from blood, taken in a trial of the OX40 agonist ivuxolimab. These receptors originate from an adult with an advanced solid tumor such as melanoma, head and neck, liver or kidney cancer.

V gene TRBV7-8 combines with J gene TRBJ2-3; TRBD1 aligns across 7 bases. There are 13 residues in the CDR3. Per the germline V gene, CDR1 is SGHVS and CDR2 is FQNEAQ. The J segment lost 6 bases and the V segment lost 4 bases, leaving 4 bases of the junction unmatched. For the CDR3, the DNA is TGTGCCAGCAGCTCCGACAGGGCGGATACGCAGTATTTT. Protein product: CASSSDRADTQYF.

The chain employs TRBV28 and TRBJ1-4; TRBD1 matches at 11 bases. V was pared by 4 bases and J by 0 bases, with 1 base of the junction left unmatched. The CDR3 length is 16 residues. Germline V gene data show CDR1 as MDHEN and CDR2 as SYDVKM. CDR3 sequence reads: CASSSGQGATNEKLFF. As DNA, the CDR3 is TGTGCCAGCAGTTCGGGACAGGGGGCAACTAATGAAAAACTGTTTTTT. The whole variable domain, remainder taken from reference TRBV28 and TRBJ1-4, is DVKVTQSSRYLVKRTGEKVFLECVQDMDHENMFWYRQDPGLGLRLIYFSYDVKMKEKGDIPEGYSVSREKKERFSLILESASTNQTSMYLCASSSGQGATNEKLFFGSGTQLSVL.

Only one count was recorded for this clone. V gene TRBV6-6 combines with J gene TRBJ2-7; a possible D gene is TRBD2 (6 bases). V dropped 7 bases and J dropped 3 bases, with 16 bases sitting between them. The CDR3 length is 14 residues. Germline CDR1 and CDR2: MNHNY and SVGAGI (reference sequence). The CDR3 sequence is CASKTGTLDYEQYF. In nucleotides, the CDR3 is TGTGCCAGCAAAACCGGGACTTTAGACTACGAGCAGTACTTC.

Here the CDR3 reads CASGTANQPQHF. In nucleotides, the CDR3 is TGTGCCAGCGGGACAGCTAATCAGCCCCAGCATTTT. V gene TRBV27 combines with J gene TRBJ1-5, with 7 bases identical to TRBD1. Germline V gives CDR1 MNHEY, CDR2 SMNVEV (reference sequence). The V gene end was trimmed by 8 bases and the J gene end by 4 bases; junction bases not matched to a gene: 2. CDR3 size: 12 residues.

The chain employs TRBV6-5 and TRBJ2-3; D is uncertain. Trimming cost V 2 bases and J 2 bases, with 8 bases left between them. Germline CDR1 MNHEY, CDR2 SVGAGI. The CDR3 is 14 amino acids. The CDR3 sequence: CASSYRSFTDTQYF. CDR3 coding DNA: TGTGCCAGCAGTTACCGGTCCTTCACAGATACGCAGTATTTT.

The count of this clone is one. The CDR3 is CASSYSLRTSAGELFF. DNA of the CDR3: TGTGCCAGCAGTTACTCCCTTAGGACTAGTGCCGGGGAGCTGTTTTTT. The J gene is TRBJ2-2, the V gene TRBV6-5; 7 nucleotides agree with TRBD2. There are 16 residues in the CDR3. Germline CDR1 and CDR2: MNHEY and SVGAGI. V lost 0 bases to trimming and J lost 6 bases; unmatched junction nucleotides: 7.

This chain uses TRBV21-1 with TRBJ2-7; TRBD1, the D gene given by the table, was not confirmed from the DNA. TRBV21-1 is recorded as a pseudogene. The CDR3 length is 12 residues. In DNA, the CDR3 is TGTGCCAGCAGCCCCACAGGGAACGAGCAGTACTTC. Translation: CASSPTGNEQYF.

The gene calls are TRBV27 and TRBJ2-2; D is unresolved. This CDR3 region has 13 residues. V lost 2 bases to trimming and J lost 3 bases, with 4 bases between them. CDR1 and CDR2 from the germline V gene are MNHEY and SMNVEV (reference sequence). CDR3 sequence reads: CASSLRYTGELFF. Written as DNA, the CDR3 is TGTGCCAGCAGTTTAAGGTACACCGGGGAGCTGTTTTTT.

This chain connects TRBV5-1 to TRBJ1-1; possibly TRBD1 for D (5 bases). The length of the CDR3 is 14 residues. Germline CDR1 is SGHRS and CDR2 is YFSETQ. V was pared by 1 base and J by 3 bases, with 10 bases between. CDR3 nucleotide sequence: TGCGCCAGCAGCTTGTACGGGGGTGACACTGAAGCTTTCTTT. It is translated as CASSLYGGDTEAFF.

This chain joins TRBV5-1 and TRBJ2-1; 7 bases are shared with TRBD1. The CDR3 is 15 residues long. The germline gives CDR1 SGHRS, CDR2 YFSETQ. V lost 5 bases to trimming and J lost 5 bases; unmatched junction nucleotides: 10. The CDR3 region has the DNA TGCGCCAGCAGGTTACAGGGGATTCGGGACAATGAGCAGTTCTTC. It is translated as CASRLQGIRDNEQFF.

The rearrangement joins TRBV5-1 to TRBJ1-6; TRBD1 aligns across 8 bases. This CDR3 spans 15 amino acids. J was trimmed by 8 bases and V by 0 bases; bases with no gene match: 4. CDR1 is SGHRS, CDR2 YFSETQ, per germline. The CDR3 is CASSLVGTGDSPLHF. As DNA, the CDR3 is TGCGCCAGCAGCTTGGTGGGGACAGGAGATTCACCCCTCCACTTT.

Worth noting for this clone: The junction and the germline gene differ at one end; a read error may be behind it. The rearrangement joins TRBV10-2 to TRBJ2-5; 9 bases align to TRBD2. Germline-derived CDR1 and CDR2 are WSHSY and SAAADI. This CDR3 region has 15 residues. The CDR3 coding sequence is TGCGCCAGCAGTGCGATGACTAGCGGAGAAGAGATCCAGTACTTC. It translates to CASSAMTSGEEIQYF.

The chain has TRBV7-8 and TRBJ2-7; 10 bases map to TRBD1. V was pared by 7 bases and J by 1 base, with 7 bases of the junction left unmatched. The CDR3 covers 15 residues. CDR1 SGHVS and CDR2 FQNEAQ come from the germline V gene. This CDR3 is CASNTRDRGSYEQYF. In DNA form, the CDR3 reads TGTGCCAGCAACACAAGGGACAGGGGATCCTACGAGCAGTACTTC.

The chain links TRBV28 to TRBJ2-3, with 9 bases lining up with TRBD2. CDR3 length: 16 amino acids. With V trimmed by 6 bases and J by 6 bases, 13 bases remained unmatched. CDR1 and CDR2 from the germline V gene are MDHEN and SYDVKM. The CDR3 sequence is CASSTTGAGGRDTQYF. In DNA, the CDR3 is TGTGCCAGCAGCACCACAGGAGCGGGGGGACGGGATACGCAGTATTTT.